What follows describes a single T cell receptor (beta chain). This record belongs to a study of blood T cell repertoires in COVID-19. Study context: COVID-19 samples, acute and convalescent, were from the United States, Italy and Spain. PBMCs, B-cell-depleted T cells, or T cells were the source of the cDNA or gDNA that made up the material.

TCRdb's table, derived via immunoSEQ multiplex PCR, lists solely in-frame clones and lacks some. The sample includes about 68,000 clones, about nine tenths of them seen just once. CDR1 SGHRS and CDR2 YFSETQ come from the germline V gene. V lost 0 bases, J lost 7 bases, and 12 bases lay in between. This CDR3 is built from 14 residues. The gene calls are TRBV5-1 and TRBJ2-3; D not certain. Sequencing was carried out using peripheral blood. This TCR was sampled from a human donor in a cohort sampled during active COVID-19. CDR3 coding DNA: TGCGCCAGCAGCTTGGTCCCATCCGCGAATACGCAGTATTTT. This sequence encodes CASSLVPSANTQYF.